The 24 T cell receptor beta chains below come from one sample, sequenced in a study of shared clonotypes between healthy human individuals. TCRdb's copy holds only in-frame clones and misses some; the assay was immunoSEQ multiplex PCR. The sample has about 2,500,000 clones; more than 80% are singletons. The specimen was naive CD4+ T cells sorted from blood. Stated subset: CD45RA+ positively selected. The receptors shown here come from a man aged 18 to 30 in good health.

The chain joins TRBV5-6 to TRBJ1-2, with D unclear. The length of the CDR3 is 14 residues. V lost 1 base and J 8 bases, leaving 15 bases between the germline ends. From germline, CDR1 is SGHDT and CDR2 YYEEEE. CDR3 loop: CASSLPGSWTGYTF. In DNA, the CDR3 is TGTGCCAGCAGCTTGCCCGGATCCTGGACGGGCTACACCTTC.

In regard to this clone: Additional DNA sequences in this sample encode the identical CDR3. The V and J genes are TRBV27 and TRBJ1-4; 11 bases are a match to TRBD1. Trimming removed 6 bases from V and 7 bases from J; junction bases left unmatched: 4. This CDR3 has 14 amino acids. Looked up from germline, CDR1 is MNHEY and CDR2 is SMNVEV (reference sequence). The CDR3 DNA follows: TGTGCCAGCAGCGGACAGGGGGCTGGTGAAAAACTGTTTTTT. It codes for CASSGQGAGEKLFF.

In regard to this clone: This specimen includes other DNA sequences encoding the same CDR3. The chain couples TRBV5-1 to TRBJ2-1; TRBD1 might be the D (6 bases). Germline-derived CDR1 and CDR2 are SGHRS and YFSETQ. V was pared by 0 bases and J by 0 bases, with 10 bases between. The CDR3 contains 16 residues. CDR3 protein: CASSLVGQSSYNEQFF. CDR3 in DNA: TGCGCCAGCAGCTTGGTCGGACAGAGCTCCTACAATGAGCAGTTCTTC.

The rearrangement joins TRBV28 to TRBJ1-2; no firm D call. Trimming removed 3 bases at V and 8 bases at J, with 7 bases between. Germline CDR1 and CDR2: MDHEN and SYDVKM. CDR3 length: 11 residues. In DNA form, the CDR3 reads TGTGCCAGCAGTTTGAAGGCGGGCTACACCTTC. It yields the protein CASSLKAGYTF.

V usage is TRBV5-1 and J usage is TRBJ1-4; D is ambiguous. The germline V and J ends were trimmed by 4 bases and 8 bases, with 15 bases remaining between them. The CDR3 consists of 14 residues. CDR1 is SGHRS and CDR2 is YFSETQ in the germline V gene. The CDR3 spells CASSPFQSPEKLFF. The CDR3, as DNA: TGCGCCAGCAGCCCTTTCCAGTCGCCAGAAAAACTGTTTTTT.

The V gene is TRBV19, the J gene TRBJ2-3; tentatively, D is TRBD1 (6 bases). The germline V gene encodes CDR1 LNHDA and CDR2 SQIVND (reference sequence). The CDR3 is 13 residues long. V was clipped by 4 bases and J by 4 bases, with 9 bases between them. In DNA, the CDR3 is TGTGCCAGTAGTAGGGACATGGCAGATACGCAGTATTTT. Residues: CASSRDMADTQYF. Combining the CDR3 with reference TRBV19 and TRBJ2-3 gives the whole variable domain DGGITQSPKYLFRKEGQNVTLSCEQNLNHDAMYWYRQDPGQGLRLIYYSQIVNDFQKGDIAEGYSVSREKKESFPLTVTSAQKNPTAFYLCASSRDMADTQYFGPGTRLTVL.

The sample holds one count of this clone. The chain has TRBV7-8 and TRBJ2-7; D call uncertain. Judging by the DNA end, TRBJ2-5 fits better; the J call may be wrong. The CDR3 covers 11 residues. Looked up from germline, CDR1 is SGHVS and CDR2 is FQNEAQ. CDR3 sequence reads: CASSLGATQYF. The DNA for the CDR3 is TGTGCCAGCAGCTTAGGTGCGACCCAGTACTTC.

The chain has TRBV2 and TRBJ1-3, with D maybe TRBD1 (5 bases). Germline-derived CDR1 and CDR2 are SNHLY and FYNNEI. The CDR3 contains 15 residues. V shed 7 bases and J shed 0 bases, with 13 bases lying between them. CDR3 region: CASIGTPSSGNTIYF. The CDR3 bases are TGTGCCAGCATTGGGACTCCAAGCTCTGGAAACACCATATATTTT.

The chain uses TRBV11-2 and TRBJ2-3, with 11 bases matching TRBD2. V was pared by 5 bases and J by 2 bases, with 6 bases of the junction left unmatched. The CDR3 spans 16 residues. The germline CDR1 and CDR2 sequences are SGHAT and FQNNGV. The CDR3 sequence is CASSARLAGSTDTQYF. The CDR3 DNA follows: TGTGCCAGCAGCGCCCGACTAGCGGGGTCCACAGATACGCAGTATTTT. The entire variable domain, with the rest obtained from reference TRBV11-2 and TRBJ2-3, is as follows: EAGVAQSPRYKIIEKRQSVAFWCNPISGHATLYWYQQILGQGPKLLIQFQNNGVVDDSQLPKDRFSAERLKGVDSTLKIQPAKLEDSAVYLCASSARLAGSTDTQYFGPGTRLTVL.

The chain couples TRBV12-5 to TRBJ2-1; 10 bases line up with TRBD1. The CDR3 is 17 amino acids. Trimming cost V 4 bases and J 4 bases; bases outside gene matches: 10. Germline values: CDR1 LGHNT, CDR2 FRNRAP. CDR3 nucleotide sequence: TGTGCTAGTGGTTCACCATTCGACAGGGGGCAATACAATGAGCAGTTCTTC. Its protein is CASGSPFDRGQYNEQFF.

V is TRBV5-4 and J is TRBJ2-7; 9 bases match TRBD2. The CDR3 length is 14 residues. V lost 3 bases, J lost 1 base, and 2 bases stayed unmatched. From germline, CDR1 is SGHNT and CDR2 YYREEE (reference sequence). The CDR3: CASSWRGGSYEQYF. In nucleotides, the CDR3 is TGTGCCAGCAGCTGGCGGGGGGGGTCCTACGAGCAGTACTTC.

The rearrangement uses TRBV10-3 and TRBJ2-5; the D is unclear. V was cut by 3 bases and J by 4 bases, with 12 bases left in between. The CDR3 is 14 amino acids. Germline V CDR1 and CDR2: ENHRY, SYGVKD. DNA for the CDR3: TGTGCCATCAGTGACAGGTCTATGGGAGAGACCCAGTACTTC. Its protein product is CAISDRSMGETQYF.

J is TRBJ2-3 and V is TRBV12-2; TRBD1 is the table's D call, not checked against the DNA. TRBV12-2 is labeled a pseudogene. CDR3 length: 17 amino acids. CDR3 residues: CASRLDSPRQNTDTQYF. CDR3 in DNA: TGTGCAAGTCGCTTAGACAGTCCGCGACAAAACACAGATACGCAGTATTTT.

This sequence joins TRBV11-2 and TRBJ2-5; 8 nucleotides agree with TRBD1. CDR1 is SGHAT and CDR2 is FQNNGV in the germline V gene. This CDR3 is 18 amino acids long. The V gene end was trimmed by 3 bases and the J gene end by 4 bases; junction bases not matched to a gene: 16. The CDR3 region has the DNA TGTGCCAGCAGCTTCTTAAGGGCCCAGGGGGCGTATCGAGAGACCCAGTACTTC. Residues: CASSFLRAQGAYRETQYF.

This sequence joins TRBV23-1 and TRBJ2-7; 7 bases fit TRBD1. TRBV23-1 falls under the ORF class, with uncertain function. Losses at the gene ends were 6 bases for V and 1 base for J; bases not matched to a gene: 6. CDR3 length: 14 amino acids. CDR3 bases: TGCGCCAGCAGGCCCGGGACAGTATCCTACGAGCAGTACTTC. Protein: CASRPGTVSYEQYF.

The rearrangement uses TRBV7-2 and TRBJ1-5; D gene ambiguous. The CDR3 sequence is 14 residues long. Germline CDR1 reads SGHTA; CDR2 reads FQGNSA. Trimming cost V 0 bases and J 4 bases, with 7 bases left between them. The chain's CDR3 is CASSLARGNQPQHF. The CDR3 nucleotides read TGTGCCAGCAGCTTAGCCCGAGGTAATCAGCCCCAGCATTTT.

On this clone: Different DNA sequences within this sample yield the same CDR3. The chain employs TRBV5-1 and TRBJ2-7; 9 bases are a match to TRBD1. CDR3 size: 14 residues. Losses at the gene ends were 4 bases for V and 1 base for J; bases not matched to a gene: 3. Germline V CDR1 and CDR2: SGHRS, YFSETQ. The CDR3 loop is CASSGQGPSYEQYF. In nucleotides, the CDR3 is TGCGCCAGCAGCGGACAGGGGCCTTCCTACGAGCAGTACTTC.

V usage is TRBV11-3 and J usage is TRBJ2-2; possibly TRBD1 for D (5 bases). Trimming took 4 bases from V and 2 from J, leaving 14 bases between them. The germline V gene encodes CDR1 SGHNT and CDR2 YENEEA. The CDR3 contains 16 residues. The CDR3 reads CASSSDRPQNTGELFF. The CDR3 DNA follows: TGTGCCAGCAGCTCAGACAGACCCCAAAACACCGGGGAGCTGTTTTTT.

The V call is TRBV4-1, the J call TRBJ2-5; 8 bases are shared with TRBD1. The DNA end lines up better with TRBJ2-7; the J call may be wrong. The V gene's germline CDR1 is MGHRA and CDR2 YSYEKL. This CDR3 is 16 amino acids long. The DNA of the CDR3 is TGCGCCAGCAGCCAGACCGGGACAGGCTACTCCTACGAGCAGTACTTC. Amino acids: CASSQTGTGYSYEQYF.

The DNA of the CDR3 is TGTGCCAGCAGCTGGTTCGGACAGCAACAGCCCCAGCATTTT. This translates into CASSWFGQQQPQHF. The chain carries TRBV7-2 and TRBJ1-5; the D gene is possibly TRBD1 (6 bases). The length of the CDR3 is 14 residues. Germline V gene lookup returns CDR1 SGHTA and CDR2 FQGNSA. V dropped 4 bases and J dropped 7 bases, with 14 bases sitting between them.

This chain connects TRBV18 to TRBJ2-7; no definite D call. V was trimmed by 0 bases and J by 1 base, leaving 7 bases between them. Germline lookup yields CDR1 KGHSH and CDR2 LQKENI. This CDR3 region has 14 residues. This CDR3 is CASSPPTESYEQYF. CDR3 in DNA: TGTGCCAGCTCACCACCGACGGAGTCCTACGAGCAGTACTTC.

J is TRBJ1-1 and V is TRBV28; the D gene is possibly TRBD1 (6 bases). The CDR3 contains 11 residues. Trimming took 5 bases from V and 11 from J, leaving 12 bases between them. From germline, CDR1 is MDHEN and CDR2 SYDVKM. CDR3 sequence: CASSNRVMAFF. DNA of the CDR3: TGTGCCAGCAGTAACAGGGTAATGGCTTTCTTT. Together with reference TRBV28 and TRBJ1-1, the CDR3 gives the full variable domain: DVKVTQSSRYLVKRTGEKVFLECVQDMDHENMFWYRQDPGLGLRLIYFSYDVKMKEKGDIPEGYSVSREKKERFSLILESASTNQTSMYLCASSNRVMAFFGQGTRLTVV.

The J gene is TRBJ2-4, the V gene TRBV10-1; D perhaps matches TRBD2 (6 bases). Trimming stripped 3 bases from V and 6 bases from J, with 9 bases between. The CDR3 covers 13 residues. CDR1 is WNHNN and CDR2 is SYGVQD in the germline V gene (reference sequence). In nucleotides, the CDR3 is TGCGCCAGCAGTGATGGGGGAGGAAACATTCAGTACTTC. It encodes CASSDGGGNIQYF.

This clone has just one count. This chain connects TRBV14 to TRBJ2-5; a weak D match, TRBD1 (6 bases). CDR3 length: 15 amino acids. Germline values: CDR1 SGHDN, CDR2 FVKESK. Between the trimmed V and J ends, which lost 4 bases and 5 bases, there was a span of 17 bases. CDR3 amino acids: CASSLGTRRYETQYF. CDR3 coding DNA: TGTGCCAGCAGCCTGGGGACAAGGAGGTACGAGACCCAGTACTTC.